Shown below are 9 T cell receptor beta chains from a single sample sequenced in a study of long-term antiretroviral therapy in people with HIV. The run of the v3.0 immunoSEQ assay was at survey level. Clones were sequenced by immunoSEQ multiplex PCR, and TCRdb holds only the in-frame ones, with some missing. Here the sample spans approximately 26,000 clones, around nine tenths being singletons. Sample: unsorted PBMCs, taken 1.8 years after starting antiretroviral therapy. All receptors come from a woman aged 18-29 years with HIV.

This clone has only a few counts. V usage is TRBV2 and J usage is TRBJ1-5, with a possible D match to TRBD1 (6 bases). From germline, CDR1 is SNHLY and CDR2 FYNNEI. Trimming shortened V by 5 bases and J by 3 bases, and 14 bases separated the two germline ends. The CDR3 totals 15 residues. The CDR3, as DNA: TGTGCCAGCAGTTCATTAGACAGGTTCAATCAGCCCCAGCATTTT. This encodes CASSSLDRFNQPQHF.

V is TRBV18 and J is TRBJ2-7; D gene unclear. The germline V gene encodes CDR1 KGHSH and CDR2 LQKENI. This CDR3 region has 14 residues. V was shortened by 4 bases and J by 5 bases, with 15 bases between the two germline ends. Here the CDR3 reads CASSLSRSRDEQYF. The CDR3 nucleotides read TGTGCCAGCTCACTTAGCCGGAGCCGAGACGAGCAGTACTTC.

The chain employs TRBV27 and TRBJ2-7; either TRBD1 or TRBD2 may supply D (5 bases each). Trimming stripped 5 bases from V and 7 bases from J, with 24 bases between. This CDR3 is built from 16 residues. In germline, CDR1 is MNHEY, CDR2 SMNVEV (reference sequence). Here the CDR3 DNA reads TGTGCCAGCAGTCCGACCCCTTTGGGGGTTTGGGGAGAGCAGTACTTC. As protein: CASSPTPLGVWGEQYF.

This clone occurred once. The rearrangement uses TRBV7-2 and TRBJ2-5, with TRBD2 identical over 7 bases. Looked up from germline, CDR1 is SGHTA and CDR2 is FQGNSA. Unmatched junction bases numbered 7, after V lost 4 bases and J lost 2 bases. This CDR3 is 15 amino acids long. CDR3 residues: CASSSRLAVQETQYF. As DNA, the CDR3 is TGTGCCAGCAGCTCTCGACTAGCAGTACAAGAGACCCAGTACTTC.

This clone was picked up one time. V is TRBV5-1 and J is TRBJ2-7, with TRBD1 matching over 7 bases. Unmatched junction bases numbered 13, after V lost 4 bases and J lost 3 bases. The CDR3 contains 16 residues. In germline, CDR1 is SGHRS, CDR2 YFSETQ. CDR3 sequence: CASSDRDRVGRYEQYF. CDR3 DNA: TGCGCCAGCAGCGATCGGGACAGAGTGGGCCGCTACGAGCAGTACTTC.

The sample holds one count of this clone. This chain joins TRBV6-4 and TRBJ2-7, with 10 bases matching TRBD2. Germline trimming cut 6 bases from V and 4 bases from J; bases unmatched to any gene: 6. CDR3 size: 14 residues. Germline V gene data show CDR1 as MRHNA and CDR2 as SNTAGT. The chain's CDR3 is CASSPGTSAYEQYF. The DNA of the CDR3 is TGTGCCAGCAGCCCCGGGACTAGCGCGTACGAGCAGTACTTC.

This clone was detected only once. This sequence joins TRBV2 and TRBJ1-5; TRBD1 might be the D (6 bases). Germline V CDR1 and CDR2: SNHLY, FYNNEI. Trimming shortened V by 7 bases and J by 0 bases, and 13 bases separated the two germline ends. The CDR3 totals 15 residues. The CDR3 region has the DNA TGTGCCAGCAAGTTCGGACAGATTAGCAATCAGCCCCAGCATTTT. It yields the protein CASKFGQISNQPQHF.

This clone was detected only a few times. J is TRBJ2-7 and V is TRBV4-1, with 9 bases fitting TRBD2. The CDR3 extends over 14 amino acids. The trim removed 1 base at V and 4 bases at J, leaving 2 bases unmatched. Germline V CDR1 and CDR2: MGHRA, YSYEKL. The CDR3 reads CASSQGREGYEQYF. The CDR3 coding sequence is TGCGCCAGCAGCCAAGGGCGGGAGGGGTACGAGCAGTACTTC.

This chain uses TRBV6-6 with TRBJ1-1; D call uncertain. CDR3 length: 13 amino acids. Trimming stripped 3 bases from V and 7 bases from J, with 12 bases between. CDR1 and CDR2 (germline): MNHNY, SVGAGI (reference sequence). CDR3 sequence reads: CASSYSRIIEAFF. CDR3 nucleotides: TGTGCCAGCAGTTATTCGCGTATTATTGAAGCTTTCTTT.